The entry that follows covers one TCR beta chain sequence. Compared with germline, one end of the junction differs, possibly owing to a read error. Exclusion applied to patients with autoimmune disease history or systemic immunosuppression. The data were obtained in a study of OX40 agonist ivuxolimab in advanced cancers. Whole-study context: Patients were treated with intravenous ivuxolimab, dosed at 0.01 to 10 mg/kg and infused every 2 weeks. One hepatocellular carcinoma and a couple of cutaneous melanoma patients partially responded. The diagnoses of dose-escalation patients were hepatocellular carcinoma, melanoma, renal cell or head and neck cancer.

Using immunoSEQ multiplex PCR, the repertoire was profiled, and TCRdb retains in-frame clones only, with some absent. The table has more than 45,000 clones, 80% to 90% seen once; the top ten hold around an eighth. CDR3 length: 14 amino acids. From germline, CDR1 is MNHNS and CDR2 SASEGT. The chain links TRBV6-1 to TRBJ2-7; D may correspond to TRBD1 or TRBD2 (5 bases each). The TCR sequence derives from an adult with an advanced solid tumor such as melanoma, head and neck, liver or kidney cancer. Sequenced material: CD4+ or CD8+ T cells sorted from blood, taken in a trial of the OX40 agonist ivuxolimab. The CDR3 loop reads CASREAGASYEQYF. For the CDR3, the DNA is TGTGCCAGCAGGGAAGCCGGGGCGTCCTACGAGCAGTACTTC.